The 8 T cell receptor beta chains below were found in one sample sequenced in a study of blood T cell repertoires in COVID-19. The method was immunoSEQ multiplex PCR; TCRdb's version includes in-frame clones alone and lacks a portion of them. This table holds about 150,000 clones, 65% to 90% found once. Sequencing used peripheral blood. The receptor set was obtained from a woman aged 45-59 years with acute or convalescent COVID-19.

The chain uses TRBV7-7 and TRBJ1-1, with unresolved D. V lost 5 bases, J lost 6 bases, and 13 bases lay in between. This CDR3 contains 13 residues. CDR1 and CDR2 from the germline V gene are SSHAT and FNYEAQ (reference sequence). CDR3 region: CASSLAPGSEAFF. The CDR3 region has the DNA TGTGCCAGCAGCCTCGCCCCGGGGTCTGAAGCTTTCTTT.

In this sample, this clone turned up once. The chain joins TRBV27 to TRBJ2-7, with D tentatively TRBD2 (5 bases). There are 15 residues in the CDR3. Germline CDR1 is MNHEY and CDR2 is SMNVEV (reference sequence). Trimming shortened V by 8 bases and J by 2 bases, and 19 bases separated the two germline ends. The CDR3 protein is CASGVSGAGPYEQYF. The CDR3 nucleotides are TGTGCCAGCGGAGTGAGTGGTGCGGGTCCCTACGAGCAGTACTTC.

The chain is built from TRBV5-1 and TRBJ1-1; no clear D gene. Trimming took off 0 bases at V and 6 bases at J, with 15 bases between the two ends. Germline V gives CDR1 SGHRS, CDR2 YFSETQ. The length of the CDR3 is 15 residues. CDR3 sequence (DNA): TGCGCCAGCAGCTTGGCCTGGGGAGGCACTCCTGAAGCTTTCTTT. This translates into CASSLAWGGTPEAFF.

CDR3 protein: CASSVMGLALNEQFF. CDR3 coding DNA: TGTGCCAGCAGTGTGATGGGACTAGCCCTCAATGAGCAGTTCTTC. The chain recombines TRBV2 with TRBJ2-1, with TRBD2 matching over 9 bases. The germline V gene has CDR1 SNHLY and CDR2 FYNNEI. V lost 4 bases, J lost 6 bases, and 7 bases stayed unmatched. This CDR3 comprises 15 residues.

This chain uses TRBV6-5 with TRBJ1-5, with D possibly TRBD1 on 6 matching bases. V gave up 8 bases and J gave up 3 bases, with 11 bases separating them. The germline V gene has CDR1 MNHEY and CDR2 SVGAGI. The CDR3 sequence is 13 residues long. CDR3 DNA: TGTGCCAGCGAGGACAGCGCCAATCAGCCCCAGCATTTT. Protein product: CASEDSANQPQHF.

The gene calls are TRBV7-6 and TRBJ1-5, with 11 bases fitting TRBD1. Per germline, CDR1 SGHVS and CDR2 FNYEAQ. The CDR3 spans 16 residues. V dropped 3 bases and J dropped 4; count of bases not matched to a gene: 5. The CDR3 region is CASSLGTGGWNQPQHF. The CDR3 DNA reads as TGTGCCAGCAGCTTGGGGACAGGGGGGTGGAATCAGCCCCAGCATTTT.

The chain employs TRBV19 and TRBJ2-1, with TRBD2 matching 11 bases. Germline V gene sequence: CDR1 LNHDA, CDR2 SQIVND (reference sequence). J gave up 7 bases and V 3 bases, and 5 bases lay outside the gene matches. CDR3 length equals 15 residues. The CDR3 sequence is CASSILAGGQNEQFF. The CDR3 nucleotides are TGTGCCAGTAGTATCCTAGCGGGAGGTCAGAATGAGCAGTTCTTC.

V is TRBV29-1 and J is TRBJ1-1; 8 positions match TRBD1. The CDR3 extends over 13 amino acids. Germline CDR1 is SQVTM and CDR2 is ANQGSEA. J lost 1 base, V lost 6 bases, and 4 bases had no gene match. CDR3 nucleotides: TGCAGCGTAGGAGGACAGGGGAACACTGAAGCTTTCTTT. Its protein is CSVGGQGNTEAFF.